This TCR beta chain was captured in a study of breast tumors, draining lymph nodes, adjacent tissues. Points from the study as a whole: Data only fit, rather than demonstrated, lymph node origin of most tumor T cells. Compared with basal-like, luminal-like tumors shared significantly more repertoire with nontumor tissue. Tumors had less TCR diversity than lymph nodes, more than nontumor tissue. The data were judged consistent with most tumor T cells coming from lymph node and expanding in tumor.

Axillary draining lymph nodes of breast cancer patients supplied the node samples. TCRdb reprocessed the multiplex PCR reads via MiXCR and lists one record per CDR3 protein. The sample lists about 130,000 distinct CDR3 sequences; approximately 20% were seen once. This CDR3 comprises 19 residues. CDR1 SGHAT and CDR2 FQDESV come from the germline V gene (reference sequence). Deletions cut 2 bases from V and 7 bases from J, with 28 bases between. As concerns this clonotype: The target antigen is unknown. One base away lies a much larger clone, so this may be a sequencing read error.

The sequencing input was axillary lymph node tissue. The sequence came from a female donor with breast cancer. Some clones in this sample may be carry-over from other donors' samples. The chain uses TRBV11-1 and TRBJ2-3; perhaps TRBD2 as D (8 bases). This chain's CDR3 is CASSLIQGNPAGVGHTQYF. The CDR3 region has the DNA TGTGCCAGCAGCTTAATACAGGGGAACCCAGCGGGAGTCGGGCATACGCAGTATTTT.